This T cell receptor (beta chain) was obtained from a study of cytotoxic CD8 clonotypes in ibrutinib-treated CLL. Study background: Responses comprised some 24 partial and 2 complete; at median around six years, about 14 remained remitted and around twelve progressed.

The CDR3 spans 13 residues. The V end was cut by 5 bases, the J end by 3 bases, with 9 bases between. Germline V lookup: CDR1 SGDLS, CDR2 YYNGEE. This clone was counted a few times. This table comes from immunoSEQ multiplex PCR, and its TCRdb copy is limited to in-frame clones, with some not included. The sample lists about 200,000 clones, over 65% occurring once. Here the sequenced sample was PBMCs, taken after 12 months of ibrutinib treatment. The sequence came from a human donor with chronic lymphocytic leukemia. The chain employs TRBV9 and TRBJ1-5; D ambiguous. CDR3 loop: CASSPRPNQPQHF. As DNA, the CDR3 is TGTGCCAGCAGTCCCCGTCCCAATCAGCCCCAGCATTTT.